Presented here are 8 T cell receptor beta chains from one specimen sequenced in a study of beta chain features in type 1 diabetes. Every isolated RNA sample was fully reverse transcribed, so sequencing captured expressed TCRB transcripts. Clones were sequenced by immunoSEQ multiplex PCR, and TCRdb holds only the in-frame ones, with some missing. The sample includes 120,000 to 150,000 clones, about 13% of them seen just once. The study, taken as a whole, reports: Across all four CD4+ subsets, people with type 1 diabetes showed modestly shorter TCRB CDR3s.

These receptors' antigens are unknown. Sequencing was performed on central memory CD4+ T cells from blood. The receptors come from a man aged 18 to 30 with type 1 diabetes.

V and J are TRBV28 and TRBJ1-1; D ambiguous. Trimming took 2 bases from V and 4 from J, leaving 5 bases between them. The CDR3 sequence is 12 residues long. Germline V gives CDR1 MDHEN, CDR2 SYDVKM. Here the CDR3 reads CASSLPTTEAFF. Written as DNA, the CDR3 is TGTGCCAGCAGTTTACCTACCACTGAAGCTTTCTTT. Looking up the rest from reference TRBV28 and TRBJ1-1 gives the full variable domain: DVKVTQSSRYLVKRTGEKVFLECVQDMDHENMFWYRQDPGLGLRLIYFSYDVKMKEKGDIPEGYSVSREKKERFSLILESASTNQTSMYLCASSLPTTEAFFGQGTRLTVV.

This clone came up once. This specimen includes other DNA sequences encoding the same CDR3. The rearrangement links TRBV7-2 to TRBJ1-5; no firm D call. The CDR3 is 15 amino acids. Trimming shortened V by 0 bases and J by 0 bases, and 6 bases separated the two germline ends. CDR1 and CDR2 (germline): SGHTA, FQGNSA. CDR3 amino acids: CASSLALGSNQPQHF. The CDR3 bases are TGTGCCAGCAGCTTAGCGCTTGGTAGCAATCAGCCCCAGCATTTT.

The CDR3 nucleotides are TGCAGCGTCGCCGGGACGGGGCCGGACTATGGCTACACCTTC. It encodes CSVAGTGPDYGYTF. V usage is TRBV29-1 and J usage is TRBJ1-2, with D tentatively TRBD1 (5 bases). In germline, CDR1 is SQVTM, CDR2 ANQGSEA. V lost 6 bases and J lost 3, with 17 bases in between. The CDR3 is 14 amino acids.

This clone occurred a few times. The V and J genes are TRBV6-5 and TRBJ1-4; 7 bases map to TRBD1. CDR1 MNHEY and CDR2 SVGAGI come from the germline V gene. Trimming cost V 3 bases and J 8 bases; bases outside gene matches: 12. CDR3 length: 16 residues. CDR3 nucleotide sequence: TGTGCCAGCAGTTATTCGGGACAGATGTCCCTAGAAAAACTGTTTTTT. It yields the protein CASSYSGQMSLEKLFF.

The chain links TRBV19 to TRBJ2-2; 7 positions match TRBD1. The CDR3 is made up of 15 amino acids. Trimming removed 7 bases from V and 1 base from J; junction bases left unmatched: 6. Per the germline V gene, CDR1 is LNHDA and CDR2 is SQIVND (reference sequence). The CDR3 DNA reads TGTGCCAGTACCGACAGGGCCAGGAACACCGGGGAGCTGTTTTTT. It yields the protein CASTDRARNTGELFF.

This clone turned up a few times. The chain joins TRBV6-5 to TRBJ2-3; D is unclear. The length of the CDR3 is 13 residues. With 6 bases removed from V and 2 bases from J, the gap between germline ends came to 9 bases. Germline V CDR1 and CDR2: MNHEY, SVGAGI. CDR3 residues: CASSPRFTDTQYF. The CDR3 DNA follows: TGTGCCAGCAGCCCCAGGTTCACAGATACGCAGTATTTT.

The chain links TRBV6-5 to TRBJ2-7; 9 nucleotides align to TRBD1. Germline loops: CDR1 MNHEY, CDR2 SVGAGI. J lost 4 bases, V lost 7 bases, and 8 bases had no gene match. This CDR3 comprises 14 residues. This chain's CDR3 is CASMHRDRDYEQYF. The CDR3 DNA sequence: TGTGCCAGCATGCACCGGGACAGGGATTACGAGCAGTACTTC.

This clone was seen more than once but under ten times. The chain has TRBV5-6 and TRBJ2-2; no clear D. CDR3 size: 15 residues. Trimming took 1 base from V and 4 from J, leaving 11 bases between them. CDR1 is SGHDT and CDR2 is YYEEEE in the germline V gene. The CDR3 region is CASSLQGFRTGELFF. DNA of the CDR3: TGTGCCAGCAGCTTGCAAGGATTCCGCACCGGGGAGCTGTTTTTT. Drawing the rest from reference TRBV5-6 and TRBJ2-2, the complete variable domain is DAGVTQSPTHLIKTRGQQVTLRCSPKSGHDTVSWYQQALGQGPQFIFQYYEEEERQRGNFPDRFSGHQFPNYSSELNVNALLLGDSALYLCASSLQGFRTGELFFGEGSRLTVL.